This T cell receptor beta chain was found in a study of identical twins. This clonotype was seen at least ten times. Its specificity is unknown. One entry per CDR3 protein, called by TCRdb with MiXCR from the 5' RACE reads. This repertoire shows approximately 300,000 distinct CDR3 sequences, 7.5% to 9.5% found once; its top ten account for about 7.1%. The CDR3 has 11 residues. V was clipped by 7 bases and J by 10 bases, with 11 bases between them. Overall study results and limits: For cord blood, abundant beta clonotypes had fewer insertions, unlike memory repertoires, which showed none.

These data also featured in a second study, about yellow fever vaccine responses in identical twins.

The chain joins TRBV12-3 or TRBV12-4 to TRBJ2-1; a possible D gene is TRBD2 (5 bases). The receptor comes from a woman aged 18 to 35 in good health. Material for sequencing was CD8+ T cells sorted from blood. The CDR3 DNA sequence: TGTGCCAGCACCGTAACTAGGGAGCAGTTCTTC. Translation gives CASTVTREQFF.